The present TCR beta chain was sequenced within a study of blood T cell repertoires in COVID-19. Turning to the study itself: Italy, Spain and the United States were the sources of the convalescent and acute COVID-19 samples.

The Seattle patients joined while their infection was active and were tracked longitudinally afterward. Trimming stripped 6 bases from V and 9 bases from J, with 12 bases between. This CDR3 contains 12 residues. In the authors' workflow: Amplifying reference gene primers gave estimates of nucleated cell counts. TCRdb keeps only in-frame clones here, not all; method: immunoSEQ multiplex PCR. D and trimming were read from the DNA, whereas the V and J calls and clone size are those reported in that table. The sample consists of roughly 14,000 clones, 70% to 90% of them appearing once. This rearrangement joins TRBV12-3 or TRBV12-4 to TRBJ2-4; no firm D call. The TCR was taken from a woman older than 75 with COVID-19, enrolled during active disease. The specimen was peripheral blood. The CDR3 reads CASSPSSGIQYF. CDR3 in DNA: TGTGCCAGCAGCCCCTCCTCCGGCATTCAGTACTTC.